What follows is one T cell receptor (beta chain) and its context. Its antigen is not yet known. No base qualities exist here, and no much larger clone lies one base off it. This sample was included in a study of cytomegalovirus exposure and HLA in healthy donors (dated by TCRdb to about 2017). About the study as a whole: In an earlier analysis of some 550 of the donors, less than 350 Gb of sequence data and approximately 100 million unique TCR beta sequences from 180 million or so T cells were reported. An early release covering roughly 600 HLA-typed donors comprised about 320 gigabases of sequencing data and tens of millions of unique TCR sequences. Of the roughly 400 genotyped donors, approximately 82% fell in the genetic ancestry cluster associated with self-reported Caucasian donors. The study was designed to test whether signatures of past pathogen exposure could be identified by cataloging public T cell receptors. The study used immunosequencing to profile the T cell repertoires of approximately 690 subjects and linked those repertoires to cytomegalovirus serostatus. A separate validation cohort of over 95 different subjects was used in addition to the roughly 700-subject first cohort. High-throughput TCR immunosequencing, statistical association of individual TCRs with disease status, and machine learning were combined to predict cytomegalovirus infection status. In a later analysis, previously published TCR beta repertoires from about 670 donors were re-analyzed and high-resolution HLA genotyping was added so that TCR occurrence patterns could be studied. Rather than drawing on any new phenotypic data, the later analysis identified candidate immune exposures from TCR beta sequences and the way those sequences occurred across donors. An earlier analysis of approximately 580 of the donors used high-throughput TCR beta sequencing to judge whether each TCR beta V gene segment behaved as functional or pseudogenic. Donor age, sex, ethnicity and CMV serostatus were compiled together with the repertoire data. A later genetic analysis used genome-wide SNP genotypes for about 65% of the roughly 700 donors, treating that subset as a discovery cohort. All discovery cohort repertoires had been generated using a single sequencing platform. HLA typing covered class I and class II loci at four-digit resolution. Typing coverage varied by locus: 629-630 donors for A, B, C, DRB1 and DQB1; roughly 500 for DQA1; about 570 for DPA1; some 470 for DPB1. Because of strong linkage in the cohort, a handful of DR-DQ haplotypes were treated as single units for association and clustering. Among approximately 370 genotyped donors of the cohort, an average of approximately 220,000 unique TCR beta nucleotide sequences was sequenced per donor, of which approximately 18% were non-productive.

The cohort was made up of roughly 670 healthy bone marrow donors. Cohort members were all nominally healthy when sampled, although unrecorded immune exposures were likely present. The donor tested CMV seronegative and was one of the 352 seronegative cohort members. Every donor gave a peripheral blood sample, and the peripheral blood mononuclear cells from that sample were used for TCR beta sequencing. Genomic DNA was extracted from the blood cell samples with the Qiagen DNeasy Blood Extraction Kit. For CDR1 and CDR2, the germline V gene (reference sequence) lists WNHNN and SYGVQD. The junction carries 13 bases between V and J, which are trimmed by 0 bases and 10 bases respectively. Including the terminal cysteine and phenylalanine, the CDR3 comprises 14 residues. This entry keeps only the CDR3 DNA: 42 bases, framed from base 1. Preparation of the library involved the immunoSEQ multiplex PCR assay. For the multiplex PCR, a mixture combining 60 forward primers for TCR Vbeta segments and 13 reverse primers for TCR Jbeta segments was used. A multiplex PCR assay on genomic DNA amplified the CDR3 region of rearranged TCR beta genes. The Illumina HiSeq System was used to sequence the amplified TCR beta libraries as 87-base-pair reads. The study's own analysis went as follows. Across the roughly 600 repertoires, a later analysis counted some 81 million unique TCR beta chains, about 10 million of which were shared by at least two donors. Raw reads were error-corrected and collapsed into unique sequences with a nearest-neighbor algorithm that merged closely related sequences to remove PCR and sequencing errors. To assign V, D and J gene segments, CDR3 sequences were aligned to IMGT reference sequences. Each retained sequence needed at least a six-nucleotide match to both a V gene segment and a J gene segment. A rearrangement was called productive if the CDR3 had no stop codons and remained in frame with V and J, and every other rearrangement was called non-productive. Following IMGT convention, CDR3 was defined as the stretch from the second conserved V-encoded cysteine up to the conserved J-encoded phenylalanine. Sequences without an unambiguous match to a single V gene segment were excluded from the earlier analysis of about 600 of the donors. In an earlier analysis of 587 of the donors, a V segment was called functional when productive rearrangements were above 56.7%, and segregating when the standard deviation between donors exceeded 5%. A statistical classification framework was built for diagnosing cytomegalovirus status from the catalog of TCR beta chain sequences. V and J gene assignment, in a later analysis, came from comparing TCR nucleotide sequences with IMGT/GENE-DB human TR gene sequences. In a later analysis, CDR3 sequences and most-parsimonious VDJ recombination scenarios were assigned using the TCRdist pipeline. In a later analysis, each TCR beta chain was defined by its CDR3 amino acid sequence together with its V-gene family, and reads without a unique V-gene family were excluded. As a way to deal with suspected cross-contamination and a sequencing artifact, a later analysis dropped approximately 590 nucleotide sequences that were highly shared and had low generation probability. A later analysis calculated a clonal expansion index for each public chain from normalized within-repertoire ranks of inferred template counts. In a later analysis, generation probabilities were computed with a VDJ recombination model fitted to out-of-frame rearrangements, and the resulting probabilities were checked against IGoR. In a later analysis, hypergeometric tests were used to score TCR-TCR, TCR-HLA and TCR-CMV co-occurrence, with a repertoire-size bias correction applied to TCR pairs. A later analysis estimated false discovery rates by permuting HLA or CMV assignments 20 times. A later analysis grouped co-occurring TCRs with DBSCAN, adding TCRdist sequence similarity when clustering within HLA-allele-positive subsets. Co-occurrence clustering excluded repertoires with fewer than 30,000 or more than 120,000 public chains, plus five with anomalous nucleotide sharing. Imported from immuneACCESS, the table was reduced by TCRdb to in-frame sequences with V and J called. These copies leave out some clones; in studies compared against another copy, an unresolved V gene accounts for under half, and the cause of the remainder is not known. From that table come the V and J calls and clone size; the DNA was used to work out D and trimming. In this sample the table shows under 65,000 clones, about 80% of which occur a single time. The ten largest account for approximately 2.8% of the sample.

On the study overall, not on this receptor specifically: A total of roughly 160 TCR beta chains were listed by the study as associated with cytomegalovirus. According to a later analysis, most CMV-associated TCR beta chains appeared to be HLA-restricted, and the HLA associations seemed to be driven largely by CMV exposure. Because counts were too low, about 15 rarely observed V segments, including chromosome 9 orphons, were left out of the earlier analysis of 500 to 750 of the donors. In a later analysis, HLA-associated TCR beta chains showed more clonal expansion and lower generation probabilities than non-associated chains that were equally common. According to the authors, the approach could potentially be generalized to other disease states and immunological phenotypes. A further reported finding was that TCR beta sequences accurately predicted the HLA-A and HLA-B alleles for most subjects in the first cohort. Across donors, most TCR sequences were observed very rarely, whereas some public TCRs were present in many individuals. Only TCR beta chains were sequenced in this cohort, and the absence of alpha or paired-chain data limited detectable features. V-gene and J-gene trimming of TCR beta chains was associated with a missense DCLRE1C variant in a later genetic analysis, and the association was replicated in an independent cohort. In a later analysis, the rate of TCR association differed among HLA loci, with DRB1 alleles having the most associated TCRs and HLA-C alleles having the fewest. Linkage disequilibrium might explain the correlated functional status among segregating V segments, but an unknown experimental factor could not be ruled out. Strong co-occurrence of HLA alleles, especially DR and DQ, made assigning TCR associations to individual alleles difficult. For the cohort, immune exposure information was limited to CMV serostatus. The sequencing pipeline was judged likely to have produced a cluster of highly shared sequence variants as a technical artifact. A few of the identified cytomegalovirus-associated TCR beta chains were confirmed in vitro to be specific for cytomegalovirus antigens. The classifier was reported to diagnose cytomegalovirus status with high specificity and sensitivity in both the original cohort and the validation cohort. According to a later analysis, parvovirus B19, influenza, CMV and Epstein-Barr virus appeared linked to several top co-occurrence clusters. Presence/absence analyses assumed roughly uniform sequencing depth across donors, an assumption that may not hold. Because the 87-base-pair reads could not distinguish some IMGT-functional V segments, including TRBV6-2 and TRBV6-3, those segments were excluded. In an earlier analysis of approximately 590 of the donors, most TCR beta V segments appeared in productive rearrangements about 90% or about 30% of the time, broadly matching IMGT annotations. Because HLA typing was missing for some donors at each locus, association tests included only the typed subset. Compared with the approximately 720-donor mean, donors in an Asian-associated ancestry cluster had fewer N-insertions in productive TCRs, according to a later genetic analysis. In a later analysis, 15,000 to 20,000 TCR beta sequences were associated with specific HLA alleles at a false discovery rate of 0.05.

The sequence joins TRBV10-1 to TRBJ2-1; matching of 5 bases hints at TRBD2 as the D gene. This clonotype was sampled from a man aged 50-60 years in good health and CMV-seronegative. Sequencing used PBMCs. For the CDR3, the sequence is CASSESSSPPEQFF. The DNA sequence follows: TGCGCCAGCAGTGAGTCGTCTAGCCCGCCAGAGCAGTTCTTC.